Sequencing of this T cell receptor (beta chain) was carried out in a study of early T cells in non-severe SARS-CoV-2 infection. The CDR3 contains 15 residues. V lost 0 bases and J lost 3, with 12 bases in between. The germline V gene encodes CDR1 MGHRA and CDR2 YSYEKL. This clonotype was seen repeatedly, ten times or more. TCRdb re-called the 5' RACE reads through MiXCR, storing one row per CDR3 protein. The data contain 54,000 or so distinct CDR3 sequences, around 6% of them singletons. The chain joins TRBV4-1 to TRBJ2-7, with D maybe TRBD2 (6 bases). Sequencing was performed on whole blood. This receptor was obtained from an adult who was a healthcare worker with PCR-confirmed SARS-CoV-2 infection or an uninfected control (not recorded which). The CDR3 loop is CASSQEGGILYEQYF. In nucleotides, the CDR3 is TGCGCCAGCAGCCAAGAGGGCGGGATCCTCTACGAGCAGTACTTC.